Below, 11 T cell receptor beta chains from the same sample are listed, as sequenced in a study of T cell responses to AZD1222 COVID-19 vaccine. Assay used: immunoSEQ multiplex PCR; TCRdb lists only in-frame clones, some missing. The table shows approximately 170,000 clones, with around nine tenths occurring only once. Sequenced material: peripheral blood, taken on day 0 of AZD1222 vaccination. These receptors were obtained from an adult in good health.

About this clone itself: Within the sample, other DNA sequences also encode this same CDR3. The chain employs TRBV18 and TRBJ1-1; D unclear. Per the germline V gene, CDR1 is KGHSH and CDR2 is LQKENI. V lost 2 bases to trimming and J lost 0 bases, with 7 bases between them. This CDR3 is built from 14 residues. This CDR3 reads CASSPSVLNTEAFF. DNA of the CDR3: TGTGCCAGCTCACCATCAGTTTTGAACACTGAAGCTTTCTTT.

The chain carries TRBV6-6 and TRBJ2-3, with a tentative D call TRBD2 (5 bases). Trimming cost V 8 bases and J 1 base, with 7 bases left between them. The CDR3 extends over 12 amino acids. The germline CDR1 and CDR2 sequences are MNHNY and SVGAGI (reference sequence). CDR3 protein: CASGAGTDTQYF. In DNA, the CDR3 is TGTGCCAGCGGAGCGGGCACAGATACGCAGTATTTT.

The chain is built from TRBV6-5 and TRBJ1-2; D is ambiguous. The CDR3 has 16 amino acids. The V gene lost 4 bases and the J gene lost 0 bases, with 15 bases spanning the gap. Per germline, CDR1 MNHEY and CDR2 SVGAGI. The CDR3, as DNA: TGTGCCAGCAGTTCCCTGCGGGGTCGGACTAACTATGGCTACACCTTC. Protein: CASSSLRGRTNYGYTF.

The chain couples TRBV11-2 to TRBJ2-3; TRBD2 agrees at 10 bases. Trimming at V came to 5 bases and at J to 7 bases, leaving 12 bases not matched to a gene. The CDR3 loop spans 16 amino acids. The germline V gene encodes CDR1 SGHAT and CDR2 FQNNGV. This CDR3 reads CASSPWKREGRNTQYF. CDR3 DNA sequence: TGTGCCAGCAGCCCCTGGAAGCGGGAGGGCCGTAATACGCAGTATTTT.

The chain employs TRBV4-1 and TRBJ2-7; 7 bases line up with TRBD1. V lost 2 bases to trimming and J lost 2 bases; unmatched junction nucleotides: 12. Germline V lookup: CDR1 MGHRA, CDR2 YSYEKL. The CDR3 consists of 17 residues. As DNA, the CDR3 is TGCGCCAGCAGCCAACGTTCCCTTCAGGGGACAGCCTACGAGCAGTACTTC. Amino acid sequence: CASSQRSLQGTAYEQYF.

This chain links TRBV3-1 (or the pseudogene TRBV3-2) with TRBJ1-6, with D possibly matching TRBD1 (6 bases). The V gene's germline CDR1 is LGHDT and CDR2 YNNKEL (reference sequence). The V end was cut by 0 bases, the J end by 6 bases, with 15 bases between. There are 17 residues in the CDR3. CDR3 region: CASSQDIGGGFNSPLHF. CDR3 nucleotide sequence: TGTGCCAGCAGCCAAGATATAGGAGGGGGGTTTAATTCACCCCTCCACTTT.

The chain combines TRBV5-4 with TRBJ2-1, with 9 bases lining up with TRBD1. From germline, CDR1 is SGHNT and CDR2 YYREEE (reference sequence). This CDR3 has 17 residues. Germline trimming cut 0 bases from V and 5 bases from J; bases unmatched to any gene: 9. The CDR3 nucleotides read TGTGCCAGCAGCTTGGATTCCCGGGACAGGGTTAACAATGAGCAGTTCTTC. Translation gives CASSLDSRDRVNNEQFF.

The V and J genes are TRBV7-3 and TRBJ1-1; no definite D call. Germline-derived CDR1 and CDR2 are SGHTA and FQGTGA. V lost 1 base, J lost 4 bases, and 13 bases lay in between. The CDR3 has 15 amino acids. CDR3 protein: CASSLSQTRSTEAFF. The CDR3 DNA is TGTGCCAGCAGCTTAAGTCAAACTCGGAGCACTGAAGCTTTCTTT.

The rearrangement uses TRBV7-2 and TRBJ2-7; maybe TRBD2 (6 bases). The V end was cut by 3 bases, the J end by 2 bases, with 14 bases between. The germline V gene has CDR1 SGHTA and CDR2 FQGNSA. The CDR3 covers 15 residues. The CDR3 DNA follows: TGTGCCAGCAGCTTCTCCGGGAGAGGGACCTACGAGCAGTACTTC. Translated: CASSFSGRGTYEQYF.

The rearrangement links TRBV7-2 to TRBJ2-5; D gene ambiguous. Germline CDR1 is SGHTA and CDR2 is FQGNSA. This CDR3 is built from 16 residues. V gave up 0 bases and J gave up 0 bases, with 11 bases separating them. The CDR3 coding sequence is TGTGCCAGCAGCTTAGCTAAGCTTGGGTACCAAGAGACCCAGTACTTC. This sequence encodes CASSLAKLGYQETQYF.

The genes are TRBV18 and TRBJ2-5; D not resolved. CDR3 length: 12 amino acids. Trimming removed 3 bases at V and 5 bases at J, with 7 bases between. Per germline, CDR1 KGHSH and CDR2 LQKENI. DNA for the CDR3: TGTGCCAGCTCACCTGTCGTGGAGACCCAGTACTTC. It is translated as CASSPVVETQYF.